These T cell receptor beta chains were read from a single sample in a study of blood T cell repertoires in COVID-19. TCRdb keeps only in-frame clones here, not all; method: immunoSEQ multiplex PCR. Of about 310,000 clones listed, approximately 88% are singletons. The specimen was PBMCs or T cells enriched from blood (not recorded which). These receptors came from a woman aged 18-29 years who had recovered from COVID-19. The CDR3 runs from the conserved cysteine through the conserved F or W.

v_gene | CDR3aa
TRBV7-9 | CASSLGTAQAQHF
TRBV5-1 | CASSLEGDYGYTF
TRBV19 | CASSTQTSGEIEFF
TRBV7-3 | CASSLIGGWRTDTQYF
TRBV20-1 | CSASGGGEKNIQYF
TRBV18 | CASSPSGGAFNQFF
TRBV5-6 | CASSQTGSEQYF
TRBV18 | CASLAGGHYEQYF
TRBV4-3 | CASSQGDRGDEKLFF
TRBV12-3/TRBV12-4 | CASSLVTDYGYTF